This entry concerns a single T cell receptor beta chain. Its antigen is undetermined. This specimen comes from a study of cytomegalovirus exposure and HLA in healthy donors. Deletions cut 3 bases from V and 0 bases from J, with 3 bases between. CDR1 and CDR2 from the germline V gene are MDHEN and SYDVKM. CDR3 length equals 12 residues. Study results and limitations: CMV antigen specificity was confirmed in vitro for a few CMV-associated chains.

The assay was immunoSEQ multiplex PCR, and TCRdb's table has in-frame clones only and misses some. This table has 180,000 or so clones, roughly 86% appearing once. The clonotype originates from a man between 18 and 29 years old in good health and CMV-seropositive. V gene TRBV28 combines with J gene TRBJ2-7; no firm D call. The specimen was PBMCs. The CDR3 region has the DNA TGTGCCAGCAGTTTCTACTCCTACGAGCAGTACTTC. This gives the protein CASSFYSYEQYF.